The 18 T cell receptor beta chains presented below share a single source sample, sequenced in a study of blood T cell repertoires in COVID-19. Profiled with immunoSEQ multiplex PCR; TCRdb holds only in-frame clones, not every one. In the table there are 85,000 to 110,000 clones, 87% of which are singletons. The sequencing input was peripheral blood. The receptor source for this set is a man aged 50-59 years in a cohort sampled during active COVID-19.

This chain connects TRBV29-1 to TRBJ1-1; TRBD1 is a possible D gene (6 bases). Germline V gene data show CDR1 as SQVTM and CDR2 as ANQGSEA. The CDR3 totals 11 residues. Trimming left V 8 bases short and J 8 bases short, with 15 bases between. The CDR3 nucleotides are TGCAGCCTTGCGGGGCAGGGGGAAGCTTTCTTT. Amino acids: CSLAGQGEAFF.

This chain connects TRBV28 to TRBJ1-2; D is possibly TRBD1 (6 bases). In germline, CDR1 is MDHEN, CDR2 SYDVKM. Trimming removed 4 bases from V and 8 bases from J, with 20 bases in between. The CDR3 has 15 residues. The CDR3 DNA reads as TGTGCCAGCAGTTCGACGGGACACCCGAGCGCGGGCTACACCTTC. Its protein product is CASSSTGHPSAGYTF.

This chain joins TRBV7-2 and TRBJ1-2; possibly TRBD1 for D (5 bases). Trimming cost V 5 bases and J 5 bases, with 18 bases left between them. CDR1 is SGHTA, CDR2 FQGNSA, per germline. The CDR3 loop spans 15 amino acids. CDR3: CASSPDSGGGYGYTF. CDR3 bases: TGTGCCAGCAGCCCCGACTCTGGGGGAGGATATGGCTACACCTTC.

The CDR3 nucleotides are TGTGCCAGCAGCTTAGTCGAAGGGGGTAGGTTCTTC. It encodes CASSLVEGGRFF. V is TRBV7-9 and J is TRBJ2-1; D possibly corresponds to TRBD1 (6 bases). Trimming shortened V by 1 base and J by 15 bases, and 13 bases separated the two germline ends. The CDR3 is 12 amino acids. Germline V gene lookup returns CDR1 SEHNR and CDR2 FQNEAQ (reference sequence). Based on the CDR3 plus reference TRBV7-9 and TRBJ2-1, the full variable domain is DTGVSQNPRHKITKRGQNVTFRCDPISEHNRLYWYRQTLGQGPEFLTYFQNEAQLEKSRLLSDRFSAERPKGSFSTLEIQRTEQGDSAMYLCASSLVEGGRFFGPGTRLTVL.

The gene calls are TRBV6-4 and TRBJ1-5; D perhaps matches TRBD1 (6 bases). CDR3 length equals 23 residues. Between the trimmed V and J ends, which lost 1 base and 2 bases, there was a span of 33 bases. Per the germline V gene, CDR1 is MRHNA and CDR2 is SNTAGT. The CDR3 spells CASSDFRDKRPDPPHGRNQPQHF. CDR3 sequence (DNA): TGTGCCAGCAGTGACTTCCGGGACAAGCGACCCGACCCCCCCCACGGGCGCAATCAGCCCCAGCATTTT.

The chain combines TRBV13 with TRBJ1-3; D is possibly TRBD1 (5 bases). Trimming pared 5 bases from V and 0 bases from J, leaving 14 bases between. CDR3 length equals 16 residues. Germline V gene sequence: CDR1 PRHDT, CDR2 FYEKMQ (reference sequence). The chain's CDR3 is CASSSNEQDSGNTIYF. Here the CDR3 DNA reads TGTGCCAGCAGCAGCAATGAACAGGACTCTGGAAACACCATATATTTT.

The chain recombines TRBV5-1 with TRBJ2-3, with D possibly matching TRBD1 (6 bases). The germline V gene has CDR1 SGHRS and CDR2 YFSETQ. The V end was cut by 2 bases, the J end by 2 bases, with 12 bases between. The CDR3 spans 15 residues. This CDR3 reads CASSFWGLSTDTQYF. As DNA, the CDR3 is TGCGCCAGCAGCTTCTGGGGGCTTTCCACAGATACGCAGTATTTT.

This clone was seen only a few times. The chain employs TRBV7-9 and TRBJ2-5; perhaps TRBD2 as D (6 bases). In germline, CDR1 is SEHNR, CDR2 FQNEAQ (reference sequence). V shed 1 base and J shed 5 bases, with 11 bases lying between them. The CDR3 sequence is 14 residues long. CDR3 coding DNA: TGTGCCAGCAGCTTAGAGAGGGAGGCGGAGACCCAGTACTTC. Its translation: CASSLEREAETQYF.

V and J are TRBV5-4 and TRBJ1-4, with 11 bases fitting TRBD1. Germline trimming cut 4 bases from V and 6 bases from J; bases unmatched to any gene: 8. The CDR3 has 16 amino acids. CDR1 SGHNT and CDR2 YYREEE come from the germline V gene (reference sequence). The CDR3 DNA sequence: TGTGCCAGCAGCCTGGACAGGGGGCAGGGTGATGAAAAACTGTTTTTT. Protein sequence: CASSLDRGQGDEKLFF.

The chain employs TRBV3-1 (or the pseudogene TRBV3-2) and TRBJ2-4, with D tentatively TRBD2 (5 bases). The length of the CDR3 is 14 residues. V was cut by 2 bases and J by 3 bases, with 8 bases left in between. Germline V gene data show CDR1 as LGHDT and CDR2 as YNNKEL (reference sequence). This CDR3 is CASSQQRGKNIQYF. In nucleotides, the CDR3 is TGTGCCAGCAGCCAACAACGGGGCAAAAACATTCAGTACTTC.

Remarks on this clone: This CDR3 is also generated by other DNA sequences in the sample. CDR3 amino acids: CASSPPGGRNQPQHF. CDR3 DNA sequence: TGTGCCAGCTCACCACCAGGGGGAAGGAATCAGCCCCAGCATTTT. The J gene is TRBJ1-5, the V gene TRBV18; tentatively, D is TRBD1 (6 bases). CDR3 length equals 15 residues. Germline lookup yields CDR1 KGHSH and CDR2 LQKENI. Trimming shortened V by 0 bases and J by 4 bases, and 10 bases separated the two germline ends.

The rearrangement links TRBV19 to TRBJ2-1, with D perhaps matching TRBD1 (6 bases). V was pared by 2 bases and J by 5 bases, with 13 bases between. Germline V gene sequence: CDR1 LNHDA, CDR2 SQIVND (reference sequence). This CDR3 contains 15 residues. Written as DNA, the CDR3 is TGTGCCAGTAGTATAACACAGGGATCGAACAATGAGCAGTTCTTC. Its protein is CASSITQGSNNEQFF. Full variable domain (remainder filled in from reference TRBV19 and TRBJ2-1): DGGITQSPKYLFRKEGQNVTLSCEQNLNHDAMYWYRQDPGQGLRLIYYSQIVNDFQKGDIAEGYSVSREKKESFPLTVTSAQKNPTAFYLCASSITQGSNNEQFFGPGTRLTVL.

The V call is TRBV9, the J call TRBJ2-1; 9 bases are a match to TRBD2. The CDR3 runs 16 residues. V shed 0 bases and J 1 base; nucleotides not matched to a gene: 2. Germline lookup yields CDR1 SGDLS and CDR2 YYNGEE. Written as DNA, the CDR3 is TGTGCCAGCAGCGTAGGAACTAGCGGGTCCTACAATGAGCAGTTCTTC. Its translation is CASSVGTSGSYNEQFF. Full variable domain (rest looked up from reference TRBV9 and TRBJ2-1): DSGVTQTPKHLITATGQRVTLRCSPRSGDLSVYWYQQSLDQGLQFLIQYYNGEERAKGNILERFSAQQFPDLHSELNLSSLELGDSALYFCASSVGTSGSYNEQFFGPGTRLTVL.

The V gene is TRBV3-1 (or the pseudogene TRBV3-2), the J gene TRBJ2-1; D ambiguous. The CDR3 is made up of 14 amino acids. Germline V gives CDR1 LGHDT, CDR2 YNNKEL (reference sequence). The ends were cut back, 4 bases at V and 4 bases at J, with 11 bases in the middle. CDR3 sequence (DNA): TGTGCCAGCAGCCCGTATCAGGCTTACAATGAGCAGTTCTTC. It specifies CASSPYQAYNEQFF.

The V call is TRBV6-6, the J call TRBJ2-7, with TRBD1 identical over 7 bases. Trimming removed 2 bases from V and 2 bases from J; junction bases left unmatched: 9. CDR3 length equals 16 residues. The germline V gene has CDR1 MNHNY and CDR2 SVGAGI (reference sequence). This chain's CDR3 is CASSYGGQSPPYEQYV. CDR3 sequence (DNA): TGTGCCAGCAGTTACGGGGGACAGTCCCCTCCCTACGAGCAGTACGTC.

This rearrangement joins TRBV2 to TRBJ2-5, with D uncertain. The germline CDR1 and CDR2 sequences are SNHLY and FYNNEI. This CDR3 has 14 residues. V shed 6 bases and J shed 2 bases, with 13 bases lying between them. DNA for the CDR3: TGTGCCAGCAGCCACCGAAGCCCGCAAGAGACCCAGTACTTC. This encodes CASSHRSPQETQYF.

This clone was detected only once. The rearrangement joins TRBV6-5 to TRBJ1-2; no clear D. The CDR3 has 15 amino acids. V lost 8 bases, J lost 4 bases, and 20 bases lay in between. CDR1 is MNHEY, CDR2 SVGAGI, per germline. For the CDR3, the DNA is TGTGCCAGCTCGAGTAGGCGGCTCCGAGGCTATGGCTACACCTTC. Its protein product is CASSSRRLRGYGYTF.

This sequence joins TRBV11-2 and TRBJ1-6; TRBD1 matches 11 bases. The ends lost 4 bases at V and 9 bases at J; junction bases unmatched: 8. The CDR3 covers 16 residues. The V gene's germline CDR1 is SGHAT and CDR2 FQNNGV. CDR3 sequence reads: CASSSPDRGRISPLHF. In nucleotides, the CDR3 is TGTGCCAGCAGCTCCCCGGACAGGGGGCGAATTTCACCCCTCCACTTT.